This T cell receptor (beta chain) comes out of a study of response to subunit inactivated influenza vaccine (dated by TCRdb to between 2017 and 2018). With regard to the full study: Deep quantitative profiling of the T cell receptor repertoire was used in the study to follow responses to a trivalent subunit inactivated influenza vaccine. The study at large found these results: The authors suggested that each seasonal influenza vaccination may recruit only a limited number of new T cells.

Library prep was done by RT-PCR. The sequencer was an Illumina HiSeq 2500. TCRdb reprocessing: public reads trimmed at Q25 with fastp, clones called with MiXCR, in-frame beta chains kept. Rows are combined by CDR3 protein, so each entry shows the most common genes and DNA. The sample records 650,000 to 800,000 distinct CDR3 sequences, about 15% of which are singletons. 6.5% to 8.5% of the sample comes from the top ten. Of note for this clonotype: The clone's antigen remains unknown. Base quality data are lacking; no much larger clone is found one base away.

The CDR3 contains 17 residues, cysteine and phenylalanine counted. The CDR3 DNA has 51 bases and is translated from base 1. Specimen: PBMCs from blood, collected 14 to 15 days before vaccination. The chain is assembled from TRBV21-1 and TRBJ2-7; TRBD2, as called in the table, went unchecked against the DNA. TRBV21-1 is flagged as a pseudogene. This clonotype originated in a man aged 45-65 years who received an inactivated influenza vaccine. Donor details come from another sample of the same person, matched by shared clones. The CDR3 sequence is CASSTKFEEREWYEQYF. The DNA is as follows: TGTGCCAGCAGCACCAAATTCGAGGAGCGGGAGTGGTACGAGCAGTACTTC.